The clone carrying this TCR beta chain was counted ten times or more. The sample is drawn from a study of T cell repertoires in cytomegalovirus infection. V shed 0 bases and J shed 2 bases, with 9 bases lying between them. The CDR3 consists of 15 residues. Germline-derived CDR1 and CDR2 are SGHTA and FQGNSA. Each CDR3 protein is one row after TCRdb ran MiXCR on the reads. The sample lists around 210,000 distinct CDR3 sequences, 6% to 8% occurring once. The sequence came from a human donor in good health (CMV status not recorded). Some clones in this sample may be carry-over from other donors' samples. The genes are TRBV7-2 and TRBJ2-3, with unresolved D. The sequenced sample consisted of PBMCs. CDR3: CASSLARSYTDTQYF. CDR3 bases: TGTGCCAGCAGCTTAGCGCGGTCTTACACAGATACGCAGTATTTT. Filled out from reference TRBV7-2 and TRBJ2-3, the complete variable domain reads GAGVSQSPSNKVTEKGKDVELRCDPISGHTALYWYRQSLGQGLEFLIYFQGNSAPDKSGLPSDRFSAERTGGSVSTLTIQRTQQEDSAVYLCASSLARSYTDTQYFGPGTRLTVL.